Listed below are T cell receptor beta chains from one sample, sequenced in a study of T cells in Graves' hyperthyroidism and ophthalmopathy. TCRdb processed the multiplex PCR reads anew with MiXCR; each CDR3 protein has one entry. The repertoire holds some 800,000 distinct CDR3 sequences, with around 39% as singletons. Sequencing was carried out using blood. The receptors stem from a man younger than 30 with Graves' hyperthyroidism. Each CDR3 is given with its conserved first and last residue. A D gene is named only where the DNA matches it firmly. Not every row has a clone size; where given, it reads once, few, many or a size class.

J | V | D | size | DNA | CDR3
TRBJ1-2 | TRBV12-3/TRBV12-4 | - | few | TGTGCCAGCAGTGAAAACCCCAGGGGATCTGGCTACACCTTC | CASSENPRGSGYTF
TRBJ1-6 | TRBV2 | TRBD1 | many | TGTGCCAGCAGACCCGGGACAGGGGGCGATTCACCCCTCCACTTT | CASRPGTGGDSPLHF
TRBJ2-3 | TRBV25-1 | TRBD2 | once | TGTGCCAGCGGAAGTAGCGGGAGTACAGATACGCAGTATTTT | CASGSSGSTDTQYF
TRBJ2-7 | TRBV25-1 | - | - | TGTGCCAGCAGCGCCGACTTACTAGCAGCCAGAAACGAGCAGTACTTC | CASSADLLAARNEQYF
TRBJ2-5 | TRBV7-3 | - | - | TGTGCCAGCAACGAGGGGGGGCGGGAGACCCAGTACTTC | CASNEGGRETQYF
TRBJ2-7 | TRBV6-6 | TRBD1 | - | TGTGCCAGCAGCTTACCACAGGGGCTCGAGCAGTACTTC | CASSLPQGLEQYF
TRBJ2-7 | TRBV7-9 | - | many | TGTGCCAGCAGCTTAGGAGTCATACAGGGGCAGTACTTC | CASSLGVIQGQYF
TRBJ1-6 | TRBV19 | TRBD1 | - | TGTGCCTGTATCCCTGATGGACAGGGCCATTCACCCCTCCACTTT | CACIPDGQGHSPLHF
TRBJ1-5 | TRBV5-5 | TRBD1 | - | TGTGCCAGCAGCTCGGGGACAGGGACGGGTCAGCCCCAGCATTTT | CASSSGTGTGQPQHF
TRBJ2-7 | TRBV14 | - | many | TGTGCCAGCAGCCAAGACGGGGTTGAGCAGTACTTC | CASSQDGVEQYF
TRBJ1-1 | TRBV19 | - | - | TGTGCCAGTAGTATAGGGGACAATTTTCTGAACACTGAAGCTTTCTTT | CASSIGDNFLNTEAFF
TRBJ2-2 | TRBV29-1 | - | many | TGCAGCGTTGATGATAACACCGGGGAGCTGTTTTTT | CSVDDNTGELFF
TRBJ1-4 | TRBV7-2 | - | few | TGTGCCAGCCGCCCTCGGGGAAATGAAAAACTGTTTTTT | CASRPRGNEKLFF
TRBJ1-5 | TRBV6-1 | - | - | TGTGCCAGCAGCCCTGACAGTATAGGCAATCAGCCCCAGCATTTT | CASSPDSIGNQPQHF
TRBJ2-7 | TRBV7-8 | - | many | TGTGCCAGCAGCTTAGAGCTGACCTACGAGCAGTACTTC | CASSLELTYEQYF
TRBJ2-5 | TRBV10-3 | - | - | TGTGCCAGCAGTATCATAGGGGTCTGGGAGACCCAGTACTTC | CASSIIGVWETQYF
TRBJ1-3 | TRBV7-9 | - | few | TGTGCCAGCAGCCCGAATGGGCGGGTTGGAGGAAACACCATATACTTT | CASSPNGRVGGNTIYF
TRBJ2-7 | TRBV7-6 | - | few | TGTGCCAGCAGCGAATACCCCGGGGGAACCTACGAGCAGTACTTC | CASSEYPGGTYEQYF
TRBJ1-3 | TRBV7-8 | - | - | TGTGCCAGCAGCCGGAACCCCTTCGAACAGGCGGCTGGAAACACCATATATTTT | CASSRNPFEQAAGNTIYF
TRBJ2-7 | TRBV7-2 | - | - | TGTGCCAGCAGCCCGCGGCCCGGGTACGAGCAGTACTTC | CASSPRPGYEQYF
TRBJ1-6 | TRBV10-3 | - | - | TGTGCCATCATCGACTGGGACTCCTATAATTCACCCCTCCACTTT | CAIIDWDSYNSPLHF
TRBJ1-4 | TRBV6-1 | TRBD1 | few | TGTGCCAGCAGTTCCGGACAGGGAGGAAGAAAAACTGTTTTT | CASSSGQGGRKTVF
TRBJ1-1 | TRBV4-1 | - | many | TGTGCCAGCAGCCAAGGGCGGAACACTGAAGCTTTCTTT | CASSQGRNTEAFF
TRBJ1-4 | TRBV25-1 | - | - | TGTGCCAGCAGTGAATATAAGGGCGGGAATGGGGAAAAACTGTTTTTT | CASSEYKGGNGEKLFF
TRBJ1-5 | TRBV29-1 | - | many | TGCAGCGTGCTCGCCGGGGATAGCAATCAGCCCCAGCATTTT | CSVLAGDSNQPQHF
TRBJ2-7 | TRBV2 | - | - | TGTGCCAGCAGCGACAGCGGCACAGAGCAGTACTTC | CASSDSGTEQYF
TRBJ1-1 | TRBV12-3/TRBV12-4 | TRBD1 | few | TGTGCCAGCAGCCACGGACAGGGTATATCTGAAGCTTTCTTT | CASSHGQGISEAFF
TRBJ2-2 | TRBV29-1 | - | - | TGCAGCGTCGCGAAGGTATTCCCGAACACCGGGGAGCTGTTTTTT | CSVAKVFPNTGELFF
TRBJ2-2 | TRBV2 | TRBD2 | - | TGTGCCAACCGGGCACTAGCGGGGCCTGCCGGGGAGCTGTTTTTT | CANRALAGPAGELFF
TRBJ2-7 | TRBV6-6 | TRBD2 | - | TGTGCCAGCAGCGGTAGCGGGGGGGCCTACGAGCAGTACTTC | CASSGSGGAYEQYF
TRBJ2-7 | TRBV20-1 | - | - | TGCAGTGCTAGTGAGGCTAGCTCCTACGAGCAGTACTTC | CSASEASSYEQYF
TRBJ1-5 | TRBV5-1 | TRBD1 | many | TGTGCCAGTAGCTCAGGGGGTGGCAATCAGCCCCAGCATTTT | CASSSGGGNQPQHF
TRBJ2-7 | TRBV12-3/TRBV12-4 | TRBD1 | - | TGTGCCAGCAGTCAACAGGGGGTTCCCTACGAGCAGTACTTC | CASSQQGVPYEQYF
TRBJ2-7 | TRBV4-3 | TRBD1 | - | TGCGCCCGCACCGGGACAGGGGAGGACGAGCAGTACTTC | CARTGTGEDEQYF